The rows below give T cell receptor beta chains drawn from one sample of a study of blood T cell repertoires in COVID-19. Profiling relied on immunoSEQ multiplex PCR, and the TCRdb table lists in-frame clones only, not all of them. The sample holds some 48,000 clones, 89% seen once. The sample consisted of peripheral blood. The receptors derive from a human donor in a cohort sampled during active COVID-19. CDR3s leave out the opening cysteine and the closing phenylalanine or tryptophan. The order of the fields is V gene, J gene, CDR3 protein.

TRBV9,TRBJ2-2,ASSYRAAGELF
TRBV13,TRBJ2-7,ASSPDSYEQY
TRBV5-4,TRBJ1-2,AQTSAGRGYGYT
TRBV5-3,TRBJ1-1,ARSLGPRVTEAF
TRBV7-2,TRBJ2-1,ASSGGTFYINEQF
TRBV5-1,TRBJ2-5,ASSLVNDRGETQY
TRBV25-1,TRBJ2-3,ASSESSRGRLDTQY
TRBV19,TRBJ2-3,ASSPRDRSTDTQY
TRBV11-2,TRBJ1-5,ASSLGRGRHQPQH
TRBV3-1/TRBV3-2,TRBJ1-2,ASSQDRVDSGYT
TRBV21-1,TRBJ1-4,ASSKERERDLRSARS
TRBV4-3,TRBJ2-3,ASSRWKEAGGGTDTQY
TRBV5-5,TRBJ2-5,ASSLGNLQETQY
TRBV5-1,TRBJ2-7,ASTPSEGYEQY